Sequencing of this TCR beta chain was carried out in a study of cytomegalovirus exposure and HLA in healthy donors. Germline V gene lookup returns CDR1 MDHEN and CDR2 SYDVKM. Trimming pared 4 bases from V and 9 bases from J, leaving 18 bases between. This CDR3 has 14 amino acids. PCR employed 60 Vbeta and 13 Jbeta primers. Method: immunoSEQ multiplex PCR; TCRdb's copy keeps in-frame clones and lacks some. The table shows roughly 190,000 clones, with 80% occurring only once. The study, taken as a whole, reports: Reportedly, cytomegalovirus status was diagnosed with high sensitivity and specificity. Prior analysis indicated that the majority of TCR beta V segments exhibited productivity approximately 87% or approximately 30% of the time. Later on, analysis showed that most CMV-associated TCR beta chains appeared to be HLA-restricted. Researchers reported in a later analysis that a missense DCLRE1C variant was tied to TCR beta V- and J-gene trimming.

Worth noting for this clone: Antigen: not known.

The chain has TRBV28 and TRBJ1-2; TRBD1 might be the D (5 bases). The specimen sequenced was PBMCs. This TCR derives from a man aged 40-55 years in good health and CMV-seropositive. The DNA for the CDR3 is TGTGCCAGCAGTTCCTACTCCGGGACTCCCCGCTACACCTTC. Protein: CASSSYSGTPRYTF.